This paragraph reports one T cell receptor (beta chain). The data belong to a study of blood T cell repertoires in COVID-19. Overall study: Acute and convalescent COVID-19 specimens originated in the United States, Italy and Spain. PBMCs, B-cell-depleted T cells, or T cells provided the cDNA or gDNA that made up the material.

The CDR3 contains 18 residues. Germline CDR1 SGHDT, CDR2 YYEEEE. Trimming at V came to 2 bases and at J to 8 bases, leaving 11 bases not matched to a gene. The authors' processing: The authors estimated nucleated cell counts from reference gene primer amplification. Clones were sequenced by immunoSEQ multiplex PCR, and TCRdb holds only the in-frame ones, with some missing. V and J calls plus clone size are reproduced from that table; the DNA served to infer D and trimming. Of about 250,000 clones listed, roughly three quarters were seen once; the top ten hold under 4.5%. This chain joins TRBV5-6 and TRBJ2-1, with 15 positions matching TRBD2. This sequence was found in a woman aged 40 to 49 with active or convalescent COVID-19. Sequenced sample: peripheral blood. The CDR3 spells CASSFSPGLAGGPDEQFF. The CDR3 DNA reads TGTGCCAGCAGCTTCTCGCCCGGACTAGCGGGGGGGCCGGATGAGCAGTTCTTC.